The subject of this entry is one T cell receptor beta chain. Authors' methods: Estimation of nucleated cell counts was performed using reference gene primer amplification. Sequencing used immunoSEQ multiplex PCR; TCRdb keeps in-frame clones, though not all of them. That table gives V, J and clone size, and the DNA gave D and trimming. The sample has 120,000 to 150,000 clones; around 84% are singletons. These data come from a study of blood T cell repertoires in COVID-19. The wider study: COVID-19 samples collected from the United States, Italy and Spain covered acute and convalescent phases. PBMCs, B-cell-depleted T cells, or T cells provided the cDNA or gDNA that made up the material.

Germline V gives CDR1 MDHEN, CDR2 SYDVKM. Trimming removed 3 bases at V and 6 bases at J, with 15 bases between. CDR3 size: 14 residues. Specimen: peripheral blood. The TCR sequence derives from a human donor in a cohort sampled during active COVID-19. The genes are TRBV28 and TRBJ2-7; TRBD2 is a possible D gene (6 bases). The CDR3 DNA sequence: TGTGCCAGCAGTTTGGCGGGACGGGCTGTCGAGCAGTACTTC. This encodes CASSLAGRAVEQYF.